This TCR beta chain came from a study of graft-versus-host responses after intestinal transplantation. Study-wide background: Isolated intestinal, liver-intestinal, or multivisceral transplants had been given to the recipients. The study gave all recipients anti-thymocyte globulin induction, then tacrolimus and steroids for three to four years.

Germline assignment: CDR1 SGHRS and CDR2 YFSETQ. The ends lost 4 bases at V and 3 bases at J; junction bases unmatched: 9. The CDR3 runs to 16 residues. General study findings and limits: Clonal ratios of graft-versus-host to host-versus-graft in allografts were high for patients exhibiting graft-donor T cell macrochimerism.

The method was immunoSEQ multiplex PCR; TCRdb's version includes in-frame clones alone and lacks a portion of them. Among 85,000 to 110,000 clones, approximately 94% were seen once, and the ten largest hold 1% to 1.5%. This clone appeared a single time. The antigen remains undetermined. The chain has TRBV5-1 and TRBJ2-2, with 7 positions matching TRBD1. The sample consisted of unstimulated CD8+ T cells sorted from spleen or lymph node cells, taken before intestinal transplant. The receptor was derived from a human donor who received an intestinal transplant. Here the CDR3 DNA reads TGCGCCAGCAGCACGGCCGGGACAGTAGACACCGGGGAGCTGTTTTTT. Protein product: CASSTAGTVDTGELFF.